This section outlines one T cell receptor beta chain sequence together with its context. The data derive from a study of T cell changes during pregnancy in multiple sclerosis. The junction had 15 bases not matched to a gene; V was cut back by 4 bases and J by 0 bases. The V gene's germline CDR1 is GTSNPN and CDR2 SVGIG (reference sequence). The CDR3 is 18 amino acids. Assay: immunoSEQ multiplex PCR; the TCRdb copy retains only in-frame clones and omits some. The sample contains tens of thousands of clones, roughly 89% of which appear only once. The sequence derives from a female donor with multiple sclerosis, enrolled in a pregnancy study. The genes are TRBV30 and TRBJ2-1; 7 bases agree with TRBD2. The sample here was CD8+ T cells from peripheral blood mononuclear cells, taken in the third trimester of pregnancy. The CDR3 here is CAWTTGTIGFSSYNEQFF. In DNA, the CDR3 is TGTGCCTGGACGACCGGGACTATAGGTTTCAGCTCCTACAATGAGCAGTTCTTC.